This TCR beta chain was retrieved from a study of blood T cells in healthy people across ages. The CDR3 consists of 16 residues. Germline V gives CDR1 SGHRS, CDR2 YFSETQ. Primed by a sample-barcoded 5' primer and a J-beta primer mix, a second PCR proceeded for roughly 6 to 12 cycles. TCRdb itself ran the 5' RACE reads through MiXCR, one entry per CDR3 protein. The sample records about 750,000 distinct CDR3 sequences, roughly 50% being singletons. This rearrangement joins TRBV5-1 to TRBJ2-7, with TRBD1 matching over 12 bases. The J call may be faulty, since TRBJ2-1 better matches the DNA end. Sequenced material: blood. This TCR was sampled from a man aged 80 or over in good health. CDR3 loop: CASTSRDRGLSNEQFF. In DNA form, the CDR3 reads TGCGCCAGCACCTCGAGGGACAGGGGGCTTTCGAATGAGCAGTTCTTC.